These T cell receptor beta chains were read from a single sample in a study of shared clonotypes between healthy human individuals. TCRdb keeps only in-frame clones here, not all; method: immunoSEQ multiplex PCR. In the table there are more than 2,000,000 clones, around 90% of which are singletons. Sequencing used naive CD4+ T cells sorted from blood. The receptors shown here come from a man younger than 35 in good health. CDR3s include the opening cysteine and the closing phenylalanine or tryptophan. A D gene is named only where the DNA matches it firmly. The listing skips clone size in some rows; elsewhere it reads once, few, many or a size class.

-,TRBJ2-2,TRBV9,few,CASSVAGELFF,TGTGCCAGCAGCGTAGCCGGGGAGCTGTTTTTT
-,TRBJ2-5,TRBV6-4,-,CAEPIHQETQYF,TGTGCCGAGCCAATACACCAAGAGACCCAGTACTTC
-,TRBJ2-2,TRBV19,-,CASSPGPNTGELFF,TGTGCCAGTAGTCCGGGGCCGAACACCGGGGAGCTGTTTTTT
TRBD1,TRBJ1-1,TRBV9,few,CASSAWTGAAEAFF,TGTGCCAGCAGCGCCTGGACAGGGGCGGCTGAAGCTTTCTTT
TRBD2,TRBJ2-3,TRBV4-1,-,CASSQVAGVKDTQYF,TGCGCCAGCAGCCAGGTAGCGGGAGTAAAAGATACGCAGTATTTT
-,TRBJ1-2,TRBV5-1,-,CASNSNGANYGYTF,TGCGCCAGCAACTCTAACGGGGCTAACTATGGCTACACCTTC
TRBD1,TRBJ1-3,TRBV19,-,CASTPPGRGPGNTIYF,TGTGCCAGTACCCCCCCCGGGAGGGGGCCTGGAAACACCATATATTTT
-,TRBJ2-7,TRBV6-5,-,CASSPFLDQLREQYF,TGTGCCAGCAGTCCTTTTTTGGATCAACTACGGGAGCAGTACTTC
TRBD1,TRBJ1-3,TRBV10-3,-,CAISESWTGGGNTIYF,TGTGCCATCAGTGAGTCGTGGACAGGGGGCGGAAACACCATATATTTT
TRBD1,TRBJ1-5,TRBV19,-,CASSPSDRGSQPQHF,TGTGCCAGTAGTCCAAGCGACAGGGGGAGTCAGCCCCAGCATTTT
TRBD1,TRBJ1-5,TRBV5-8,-,CASSSSRDRFFGNQPQHF,TGTGCCAGCAGCAGTTCTAGGGACAGGTTTTTTGGCAATCAGCCCCAGCATTTT
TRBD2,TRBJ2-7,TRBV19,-,CASSLSGGFYEQYF,TGTGCCAGTAGTCTGAGCGGGGGGTTTTACGAGCAGTACTTC
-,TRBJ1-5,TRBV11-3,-,CASRVAQFSNQPQHF,TGTGCCAGCAGGGTGGCGCAGTTTAGCAATCAGCCCCAGCATTTT
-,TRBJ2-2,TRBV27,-,CASSLFGGRANTGELFF,TGTGCCAGCAGTTTATTTGGGGGACGGGCGAACACCGGGGAGCTGTTTTTT
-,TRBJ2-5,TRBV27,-,CASSLSFVGETQYF,TGTGCCAGCAGTTTATCCTTCGTAGGCGAGACCCAGTACTTC
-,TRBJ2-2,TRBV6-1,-,CASSNTGLLTGELFF,TGTGCCAGCAGTAATACAGGCCTCCTCACCGGGGAGCTGTTTTTT
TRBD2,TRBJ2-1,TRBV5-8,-,CASIQFSSGSAYNEQFF,TGTGCCAGCATCCAATTCTCTAGCGGGAGCGCCTACAATGAGCAGTTCTTC
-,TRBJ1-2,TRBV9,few,CASSVQGSPNYGYTF,TGTGCCAGCAGCGTACAGGGATCTCCTAACTATGGCTACACCTTC
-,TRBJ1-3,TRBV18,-,CASSPIGVDSGNTIYF,TGTGCCAGCTCGCCTATTGGGGTCGACTCTGGAAACACCATATATTTT
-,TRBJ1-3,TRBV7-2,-,CASSLSGSGNTIYF,TGTGCCAGCAGCTTAAGTGGGTCTGGAAACACCATATATTTT
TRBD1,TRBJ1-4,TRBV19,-,CASRELDRGGEKLFF,TGTGCCAGTAGAGAATTGGACAGGGGAGGTGAAAAACTGTTTTTT